This entry features one T cell receptor beta chain sequence. This clone was seen a handful of times. Which antigen it targets is not known. Per-base quality was not reported, and no clone a single base away is much larger than it. This sample was taken from a study of cytomegalovirus exposure and HLA in healthy donors (dated by TCRdb to 2017 to 2019). About the investigation overall: The roughly 650 repertoires of the first cohort and the roughly 110 validation repertoires were produced on the same platform, according to a later analysis. The study was designed to test whether signatures of past pathogen exposure could be identified by cataloging public T cell receptors. Besides the first cohort of about 730 subjects, a separate validation cohort made up of some 110 different subjects was used. To predict cytomegalovirus infection status, the study brought together high-throughput TCR immunosequencing, statistical association of individual TCRs with disease status, and machine learning. General study outcomes and caveats: The classifier was reported to diagnose cytomegalovirus status with high specificity and sensitivity in both the original cohort and the validation cohort. The authors suggested that the approach could potentially be generalized to other disease states and immunological phenotypes. A total of around 150 TCR beta chains were listed by the study as associated with cytomegalovirus. In a later analysis, TCRs clustered in the first cohort were found to also tend to co-occur in the roughly 120 validation repertoires, with 85% to 95% of cluster scores above 0. A later analysis had no HLA typing for the validation cohort, so co-occurrence there was scored across all 110 or so repertoires. A few of the identified cytomegalovirus-associated TCR beta chains were confirmed in vitro to be specific for cytomegalovirus antigens. Across donors, most TCR sequences were observed very rarely, whereas some public TCRs were present in many individuals.

The donors were included in the validation cohort of around 120 subjects, a group kept apart from the approximately 690-subject first cohort. Library preparation used the immunoSEQ multiplex PCR assay. The original pipeline was this. A statistical classification framework was built for diagnosing cytomegalovirus status from the catalog of TCR beta chain sequences. This is the immuneACCESS table as TCRdb keeps it, with only in-frame sequences that have V and J called. A part of the clones is gone; compared with another copy, unresolved V genes explain less than half, and the rest is unexplained. That table gives V, J and clone size, and the DNA gave D and trimming. The sample table lists about 190,000 clones, 86% of them with a count of one. Clones ranked in the top ten supply more than 1.4% of the sample. Sequenced input: PBMCs. The source is a young woman in good health and CMV-seronegative.

The sequence in DNA is TGTGCCAGCAGTCCCCGGCGTGGGGCTTGGCTCTATAATTCACCCCTCCACTTT. Its product reads: CASSPRRGAWLYNSPLHF. In this chain, TRBV27 is recombined with TRBJ1-6; 5 matching bases give a weak D call of TRBD1. V and J lose 5 bases and 3 bases, and a span of 20 bases separates them. There are 18 amino acids in the CDR3, from cysteine to phenylalanine inclusive. CDR3 DNA only is kept here, 54 bases in frame from base 1. CDR1 and CDR2 were assigned from the germline V gene (reference sequence) as MNHEY and SMNVEV.